The 20 T cell receptor beta chains given below trace back to one sample, sequenced in a study of blood T cell repertoires in COVID-19. Clones were read by immunoSEQ multiplex PCR, and TCRdb kept only the in-frame ones, dropping some. Of approximately 70,000 clones detected, around 83% appear once; the ten largest clones hold roughly 40%. Input material: peripheral blood. The receptors were gathered from a woman of 80 years or more with active or convalescent COVID-19.

The chain joins TRBV5-1 to TRBJ1-4; 7 nucleotides agree with TRBD1. Trimming at V came to 1 base and at J to 3 bases, leaving 3 bases not matched to a gene. The germline V gene has CDR1 SGHRS and CDR2 YFSETQ. This CDR3 is 15 amino acids long. DNA for the CDR3: TGCGCCAGCAGCTTGATGGGGACAGCTAATGAAAAACTGTTTTTT. Translating it yields CASSLMGTANEKLFF.

This clone appeared a single time. V is TRBV2 and J is TRBJ1-4; D is uncertain. Germline V gives CDR1 SNHLY, CDR2 FYNNEI. V was clipped by 8 bases and J by 7 bases, with 11 bases between them. This CDR3 contains 12 residues. CDR3 nucleotide sequence: TGTGCCAGCGGTCGGGAGAGTGAAAAACTGTTTTTT. Translation: CASGRESEKLFF.

The chain recombines TRBV4-3 with TRBJ2-3; 9 bases map to TRBD2. Germline V lookup: CDR1 LGHNA, CDR2 YSLEER. V was pared by 1 base and J by 5 bases, with 7 bases of the junction left unmatched. The CDR3 has 16 residues. The CDR3 DNA reads TGCGCCAGCAGCCAAGTATCTAGCGGGGCTGGAGATACGCAGTATTTT. Its protein is CASSQVSSGAGDTQYF.

The chain uses TRBV10-3 and TRBJ2-7; D possibly corresponds to TRBD1 (6 bases). V dropped 6 bases and J dropped 3 bases, with 12 bases sitting between them. The CDR3 has 13 amino acids. Germline V gives CDR1 ENHRY, CDR2 SYGVKD. The CDR3 nucleotides are TGTGCCATCAGGGATACAGGGAGCTACGAGCAGTACTTC. Translating gives CAIRDTGSYEQYF.

The J gene is TRBJ1-5, the V gene TRBV7-2; D perhaps matches TRBD1 (5 bases). Germline V gives CDR1 SGHTA, CDR2 FQGNSA. There are 12 residues in the CDR3. V lost 5 bases and J lost 9, with 11 bases in between. CDR3 DNA sequence: TGTGCCAGCAGCCAAGACAGTCTGCCCCAGCATTTT. Its protein product is CASSQDSLPQHF.

The chain has TRBV28 and TRBJ2-3; 7 bases map to TRBD1. V was clipped by 6 bases and J by 2 bases; unmatched bases: 8. CDR3 length: 15 residues. The germline gives CDR1 MDHEN, CDR2 SYDVKM. CDR3 in amino acids: CASRRRDSVTDTQYF. Written as DNA, the CDR3 is TGTGCCAGCAGGCGCCGGGACAGTGTCACAGATACGCAGTATTTT.

The chain couples TRBV7-9 to TRBJ2-2; TRBD2 might be the D (6 bases). V was cut by 5 bases and J by 6 bases, with 16 bases left in between. Germline-derived CDR1 and CDR2 are SEHNR and FQNEAQ (reference sequence). There are 15 residues in the CDR3. CDR3 sequence: CASSPRLDRAGELFF. As DNA, the CDR3 is TGTGCCAGCAGCCCCCGACTAGATCGGGCCGGGGAGCTGTTTTTT.

The table lists this clone with a count of one. This chain connects TRBV6-6 to TRBJ2-5, with a possible D match to TRBD2 (5 bases). Trimming took off 7 bases at V and 4 bases at J, with 10 bases between the two ends. The CDR3 loop spans 12 amino acids. The germline V gene has CDR1 MNHNY and CDR2 SVGAGI (reference sequence). The CDR3 DNA sequence: TGTGCCAGCACCCCAGAGGGAGAGACCCAGTACTTC. Translating gives CASTPEGETQYF.

Only a few counts were recorded for this clone. The rearrangement links TRBV7-2 to TRBJ1-2; TRBD1 matches 12 bases. V shed 0 bases and J 6 bases; nucleotides not matched to a gene: 2. The length of the CDR3 is 15 residues. Germline CDR1 is SGHTA and CDR2 is FQGNSA. In DNA, the CDR3 is TGTGCCAGCAGCTTAGCGGGACAGGGGGCGCATGGCTACACCTTC. This encodes CASSLAGQGAHGYTF.

This clone was seen only a few times. The chain links TRBV7-3 to TRBJ1-2; 9 bases are shared with TRBD1. The CDR3 is 15 amino acids. The ends lost 6 bases at V and 2 bases at J; junction bases unmatched: 7. Germline assignment: CDR1 SGHTA and CDR2 FQGTGA. Here the CDR3 DNA reads TGTGCCAGCAGTGAACAGGGGGCCGGGAACTATGGCTACACCTTC. It is translated as CASSEQGAGNYGYTF. Full variable domain (remainder filled in from reference TRBV7-3 and TRBJ1-2): GAGVSQTPSNKVTEKGKYVELRCDPISGHTALYWYRQSLGQGPEFLIYFQGTGAADDSGLPNDRFFAVRPEGSVSTLKIQRTERGDSAVYLCASSEQGAGNYGYTFGSGTRLTVV.

The count of this clone is one. The genes are TRBV27 and TRBJ1-2, with D possibly TRBD1 on 6 matching bases. V lost 2 bases and J 2 bases, leaving 9 bases between the germline ends. CDR1 is MNHEY, CDR2 SMNVEV, per germline (reference sequence). The CDR3 contains 14 residues. CDR3 DNA: TGTGCCAGCAGTTTAACGGGACACAACTATGGCTACACCTTC. It yields the protein CASSLTGHNYGYTF.

This clone has just a few counts. CDR3 residues: CASHHTLVLIGMNTEAFF. Here the CDR3 DNA reads TGTGCCAGTCATCATACCCTCGTCTTGATCGGGATGAACACTGAAGCTTTCTTT. The chain recombines TRBV19 with TRBJ1-1, with D unresolved. Between the trimmed V and J ends, which lost 8 bases and 0 bases, there was a span of 25 bases. The germline V gene has CDR1 LNHDA and CDR2 SQIVND (reference sequence). The CDR3 covers 18 residues.

The V call is TRBV9, the J call TRBJ2-2, with 7 bases fitting TRBD2. J lost 5 bases, V lost 0 bases, and 7 bases had no gene match. The germline V gene has CDR1 SGDLS and CDR2 YYNGEE. This CDR3 spans 16 amino acids. The CDR3 nucleotides are TGTGCCAGCAGCGTAGTCGTTAGCGGGCCGACCGGGGAGCTGTTTTTT. Translating it yields CASSVVVSGPTGELFF.

The gene calls are TRBV6-4 and TRBJ2-2; TRBD2 aligns across 7 bases. Germline V gene data show CDR1 as MRHNA and CDR2 as SNTAGT. V dropped 7 bases and J dropped 2; count of bases not matched to a gene: 10. The CDR3 sequence is 16 residues long. CDR3 sequence reads: CASKVFAGENTGELFF. In DNA, the CDR3 is TGTGCCAGCAAGGTCTTTGCGGGGGAAAACACCGGGGAGCTGTTTTTT.

The chain joins TRBV7-9 to TRBJ2-7; TRBD1 is a possible D gene (7 bases). Germline CDR1 is SEHNR and CDR2 is FQNEAQ (reference sequence). The CDR3 sequence is 14 residues long. The ends were cut back, 3 bases at V and 5 bases at J, with 14 bases in the middle. CDR3 sequence reads: CASSLQGGVHEQYF. For the CDR3, the DNA is TGTGCCAGCAGCTTGCAGGGGGGTGTCCACGAGCAGTACTTC.

DNA of the CDR3: TGTGCCAGCAGCTTTGCGACAGGGGGCCGAGATGGCTACACCTTC. Its translation: CASSFATGGRDGYTF. The chain uses TRBV7-9 and TRBJ1-2; 10 bases line up with TRBD1. CDR1 SEHNR and CDR2 FQNEAQ come from the germline V gene (reference sequence). Unmatched junction bases numbered 7, after V lost 3 bases and J lost 6 bases. The CDR3 length is 15 residues.

V usage is TRBV5-1 and J usage is TRBJ1-6; 9 nucleotides line up with TRBD1. The CDR3 extends over 14 amino acids. The germline V gene has CDR1 SGHRS and CDR2 YFSETQ. Trimming took 3 bases from V and 9 from J; bases not matched to a gene: 4. The CDR3 sequence: CASSWTGEGSPLHF. The CDR3 DNA is TGCGCCAGCAGCTGGACAGGGGAGGGTTCACCCCTCCACTTT.

This clone was found once. The chain is built from TRBV27 and TRBJ1-4, with D possibly being TRBD1 (6 bases). The CDR3 has 18 residues. The germline V gene has CDR1 MNHEY and CDR2 SMNVEV (reference sequence). The ends were cut back, 3 bases at V and 3 bases at J, with 20 bases in the middle. CDR3 sequence: CASSFTTGTAGSNEKLFF. The CDR3 DNA reads TGTGCCAGCAGTTTTACCACAGGGACGGCTGGTTCTAATGAAAAACTGTTTTTT.

The chain combines TRBV5-1 with TRBJ1-3; 10 bases map to TRBD1. V was pared by 0 bases and J by 4 bases, with 4 bases of the junction left unmatched. This CDR3 is built from 16 residues. Germline values: CDR1 SGHRS, CDR2 YFSETQ. CDR3 sequence: CASSLGDRGYGNTIYF. The CDR3 bases are TGCGCCAGCAGCTTGGGGGACAGGGGCTACGGAAACACCATATATTTT.

The chain has TRBV18 and TRBJ2-7, with 8 bases aligning to TRBD2. Germline trimming cut 6 bases from V and 1 base from J; bases unmatched to any gene: 8. CDR3 length equals 15 residues. CDR1 is KGHSH and CDR2 is LQKENI in the germline V gene. In DNA, the CDR3 is TGTGCCAGCTCGACTGAGGGCGGGGGGTCCTACGAGCAGTACTTC. It is translated as CASSTEGGGSYEQYF. The whole variable domain, remainder taken from reference TRBV18 and TRBJ2-7, is NAGVMQNPRHLVRRRGQEARLRCSPMKGHSHVYWYRQLPEEGLKFMVYLQKENIIDESGMPKERFSAEFPKEGPSILRIQQVVRGDSAAYFCASSTEGGGSYEQYFGPGTRLTVT.